This T cell receptor (beta chain) appears in the sequencing data of a study of blood T cell repertoires in COVID-19. Across the study: COVID-19 samples collected from the United States, Italy and Spain covered acute and convalescent phases. PBMCs, B-cell-depleted T cells, or T cells were the source of the cDNA or gDNA that made up the material.

Source study methods: Reference gene primers were amplified, and this amplification served to estimate nucleated cell counts. Clones were read by immunoSEQ multiplex PCR, and TCRdb kept only the in-frame ones, dropping some. V, J and clone size are taken as reported in that table, and D and trimming were inferred from the DNA itself. The profile covers 150,000 or so clones, with 80% to 90% appearing a single time and 7.5% to 8% taken by the ten largest. This clone was seen a single time. The sequence derives from a man in his forties who had recovered from COVID-19. The material sequenced was peripheral blood.

For the CDR3, the DNA is TGTGCCTGGGGTGAAGTGGGACAGGGAGAGACCCAGTACTTC. It encodes CAWGEVGQGETQYF. The rearrangement links TRBV30 to TRBJ2-5; 9 nucleotides line up with TRBD1. The CDR3 extends over 14 amino acids. CDR1 and CDR2 (germline): GTSNPN, SVGIG (reference sequence). J gave up 4 bases and V 5 bases, and 8 bases lay outside the gene matches.